This T cell receptor (beta chain) was captured by sequencing in a study of shared clonotypes between healthy human individuals. General study findings and limits: Among donors, clonotype sharing was expected to be affected by sequencing depth. Naive subsets usually exceeded memory subsets in estimated richness. A handful of donors held approximately 4.6% of naive CD4 clonotypes in common.

Positively selected for CCR7, the CD45RO-negative cells used as naive CD8 cells excluded terminally differentiated effector memory CD45RA+ cells. Of note for this clone: Its antigen remains unidentified.

Genomic DNA per cell subset filled all wells of several immunoSEQ plates. Some clones are missing from TCRdb's copy, which holds only in-frame ones; the method was immunoSEQ multiplex PCR. This table has around 550,000 clones, approximately 95% appearing once. The CDR3 length is 14 residues. Germline-derived CDR1 and CDR2 are MDHEN and SYDVKM. V gene TRBV28 combines with J gene TRBJ2-5; D may be TRBD2 (5 bases). The DNA end favors TRBJ2-7, so the J call may be wrong. The receptor was derived from a woman between 25 and 40 years old in good health. The specimen was naive CD8+ T cells sorted from blood. The CDR3 DNA reads as TGTGCCAGCAGTTTTGCGGGTAATGTCTACGAGCAGTACTTC. Encoded protein: CASSFAGNVYEQYF.